The clone carrying this T cell receptor (beta chain) was seen ten or more times. Antigen unknown. The source of the sample is a study of T cells after posttransplantation cyclophosphamide. Germline V gives CDR1 SGDLS, CDR2 YYNGEE. This CDR3 comprises 15 residues. The J segment lost 4 bases and the V segment lost 2 bases, leaving 0 bases of the junction unmatched. Study observations and caveats: Blood and skin or GI T cell repertoires showed limited TRB overlap. Donor CD8+ memory clones often dominated recipient blood repertoires at later times. Recipient CMV seropositivity and CMV reactivation strongly tracked TRB clonality.

Clones were sequenced by immunoSEQ multiplex PCR, and TCRdb holds only the in-frame ones, with some missing. Found here are approximately 11,000 clones, no singletons; the ten largest cover approximately 15%. A marrow graft followed busulfan-fludarabine conditioning, with cyclophosphamide on days +3 and +4. This chain uses TRBV9 with TRBJ2-2; 12 bases line up with TRBD1. The TCR originated in a female patient in her thirties or forties who received an allogeneic stem cell transplant from a related donor, was CMV-positive, and had no GVHD. The graft donor may have contributed some T cells. Sequenced material: PBMCs, taken after allogeneic stem cell transplant with posttransplant cyclophosphamide. The CDR3: CASSVGQGATGELFF. As DNA, the CDR3 is TGTGCCAGCAGCGTGGGACAGGGGGCCACCGGGGAGCTGTTTTTT.